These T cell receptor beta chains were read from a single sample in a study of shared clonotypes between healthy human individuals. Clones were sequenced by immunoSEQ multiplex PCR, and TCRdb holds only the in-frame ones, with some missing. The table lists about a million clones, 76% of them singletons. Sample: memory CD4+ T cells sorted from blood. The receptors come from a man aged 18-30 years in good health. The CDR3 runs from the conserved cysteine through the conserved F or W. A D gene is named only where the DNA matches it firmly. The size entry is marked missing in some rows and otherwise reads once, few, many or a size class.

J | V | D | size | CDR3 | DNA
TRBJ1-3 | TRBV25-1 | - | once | CASSDLRGSGNTIYF | TGTGCCAGCAGTGACCTTAGAGGCAGCGGAAACACCATATATTTT
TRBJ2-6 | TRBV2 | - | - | CASTASGGLYSGANVLTF | TGTGCCAGCACTGCCTCAGGGGGACTCTACTCTGGGGCCAACGTCCTGACTTTC
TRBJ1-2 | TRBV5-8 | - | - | CASSVSLPAGLYGYTF | TGTGCCAGCAGCGTGTCCCTCCCGGCAGGGCTCTATGGCTACACCTTC
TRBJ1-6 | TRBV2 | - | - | CASGPRQDNSPLHF | TGTGCCAGCGGACCCCGACAAGATAATTCACCCCTCCACTTT
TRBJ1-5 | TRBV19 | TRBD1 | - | CASLDRASGFNQPQHF | TGTGCCAGTCTCGACAGGGCCTCCGGGTTCAATCAGCCCCAGCATTTT
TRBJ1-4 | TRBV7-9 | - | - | CASSAEDTTNEKLFF | TGTGCCAGCAGTGCGGAGGATACAACTAATGAAAAACTGTTTTTT
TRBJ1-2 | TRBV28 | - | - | CASTTKWENGYTF | TGTGCCAGCACCACGAAATGGGAAAATGGCTACACCTTC
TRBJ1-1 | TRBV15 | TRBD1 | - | CATSRGAGGLNTEAFF | TGTGCCACCAGCAGAGGGGCAGGGGGCTTGAACACTGAAGCTTTCTTT
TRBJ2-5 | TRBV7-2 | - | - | CASSLAGTNNQETQYF | TGTGCCAGCAGCTTAGCGGGGACAAACAACCAAGAGACCCAGTACTTC
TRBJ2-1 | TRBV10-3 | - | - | CAISEVTDNEQFF | TGTGCCATCAGTGAGGTGACAGACAATGAGCAGTTCTTC
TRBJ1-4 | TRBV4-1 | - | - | CASSQVKMRDEKLFF | TGCGCCAGCAGCCAAGTAAAAATGAGAGATGAAAAACTGTTTTTT
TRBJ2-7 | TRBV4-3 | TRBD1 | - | CASSQAPGQGFEQYF | TGCGCCAGCAGCCAAGCACCCGGACAGGGGTTCGAGCAGTACTTC
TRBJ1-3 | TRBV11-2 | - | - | CASSLAATGNTIYF | TGTGCCAGCAGCTTAGCCGCAACTGGAAACACCATATATTTT
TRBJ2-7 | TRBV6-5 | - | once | CASSFDGGREQYF | TGTGCCAGCAGTTTTGACGGAGGAAGGGAGCAGTACTTC
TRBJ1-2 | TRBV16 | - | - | CASSQSRTYGYTF | TGTGCCAGCAGCCAGTCAAGAACCTATGGCTACACCTTC
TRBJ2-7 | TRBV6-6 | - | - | CASGGTAFTYEQYF | TGTGCCAGCGGGGGAACAGCCTTCACCTACGAGCAGTACTTC
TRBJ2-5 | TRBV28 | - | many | CASSPGVVETQYF | TGTGCCAGCAGCCCCGGGGTTGTCGAGACCCAGTACTTC
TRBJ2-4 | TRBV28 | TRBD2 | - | CASSLGTSANIQYF | TGTGCCAGCAGTTTGGGGACTAGCGCGAACATTCAGTACTTC
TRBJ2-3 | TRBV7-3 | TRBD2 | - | CASSRSGGLGDTQYF | TGTGCCAGCAGCCGTAGCGGGGGCCTCGGAGATACGCAGTATTTT
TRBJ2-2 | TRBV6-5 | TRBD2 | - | CASSSNSGGRKKLFF | TGTGCCAGCAGTTCCAATAGCGGGGGCCGAAAAAAGCTGTTTTTT
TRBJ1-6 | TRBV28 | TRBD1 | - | CASSWVTTGGNSPLHF | TGTGCCAGCAGTTGGGTCACAACAGGGGGAAATTCACCCCTCCACTTT
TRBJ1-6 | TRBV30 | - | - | CAWSPPGHYNSPLHF | TGTGCCTGGAGTCCCCCGGGACATTATAATTCACCCCTCCACTTT
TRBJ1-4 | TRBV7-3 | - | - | CASSFTTGTSDEKLFF | TGTGCCAGCAGCTTCACGACCGGGACCAGCGATGAAAAACTGTTTTTT
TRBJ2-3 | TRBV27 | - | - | CASSLSLGIGTQYF | TGTGCCAGCAGTTTATCTTTGGGGATCGGTACGCAGTATTTT
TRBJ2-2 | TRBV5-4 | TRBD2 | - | CASSLGLAGDGELFF | TGTGCCAGCAGCTTGGGACTAGCGGGAGACGGGGAGCTGTTTTTT
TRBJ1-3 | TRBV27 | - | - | CASSLTGSGNTIYF | TGTGCCAGCAGTTTAACGGGCTCTGGAAACACCATATATTTT
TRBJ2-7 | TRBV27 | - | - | CASSSPGTHSYEQYF | TGTGCCAGCAGTTCCCCCGGGACACACTCCTACGAGCAGTACTTC
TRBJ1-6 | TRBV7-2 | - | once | CASSSLGGDISYNSPLHF | TGTGCCAGCAGCTCCTTGGGGGGTGATATCTCCTATAATTCACCCCTCCACTTT
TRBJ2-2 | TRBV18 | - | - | CASSLDTGELFF | TGTGCCAGCTCACTGGACACCGGGGAGCTGTTTTTT
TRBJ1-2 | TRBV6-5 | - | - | CASSYSREGKNGYTF | TGTGCCAGCAGTTACTCGAGGGAAGGGAAGAATGGCTACACCTTC
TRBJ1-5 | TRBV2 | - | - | CASRKEINQPQHF | TGTGCCAGCCGTAAAGAGATAAATCAGCCCCAGCATTTT
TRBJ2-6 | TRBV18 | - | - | CASSQSQGRAGANVLTF | TGTGCCAGCTCACAGAGTCAGGGGCGAGCTGGGGCCAACGTCCTGACTTTC
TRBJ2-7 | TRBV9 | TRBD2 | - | CASSTGLAGIPYEQYF | TGTGCCAGCAGCACCGGACTAGCGGGGATCCCCTACGAGCAGTACTTC
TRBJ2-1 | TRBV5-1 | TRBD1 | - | CASSGGTGPHNEQFF | TGCGCCAGCAGCGGCGGGACAGGGCCCCACAATGAGCAGTTCTTC
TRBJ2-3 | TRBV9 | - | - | CASSVLGGVTDTQYF | TGTGCCAGCAGCGTACTAGGGGGGGTCACAGATACGCAGTATTTT
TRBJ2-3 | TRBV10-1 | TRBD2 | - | CASSEASGRTDTQYF | TGCGCCAGCAGTGAGGCTAGCGGTCGCACAGATACGCAGTATTTT
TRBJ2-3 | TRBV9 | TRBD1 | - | CASSVAPRTGSTDTQYF | TGTGCCAGCAGCGTAGCTCCCCGGACAGGATCCACAGATACGCAGTATTTT
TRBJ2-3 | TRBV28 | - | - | CASSWVSVHTQYF | TGTGCCAGCAGCTGGGTTAGCGTACATACGCAGTATTTT
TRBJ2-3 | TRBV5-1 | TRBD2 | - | CASSPLGAGGADTQYF | TGCGCCAGCAGCCCCTTAGGAGCGGGGGGTGCTGATACGCAGTATTTT
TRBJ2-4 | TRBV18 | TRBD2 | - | CASSPTEGGGKNIQYF | TGTGCCAGCTCACCAACGGAGGGCGGGGGCAAAAACATTCAGTACTTC
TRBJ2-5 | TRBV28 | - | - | CASSTRRGGGETQYF | TGTGCCAGCAGCACTAGGAGAGGGGGGGGAGAGACCCAGTACTTC
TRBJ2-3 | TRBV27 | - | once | CASNSGTLPADTQYF | TGTGCCAGTAACTCCGGGACCCTGCCTGCAGATACGCAGTATTTT
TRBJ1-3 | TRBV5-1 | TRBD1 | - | CASSLQSTGAGGNTIYF | TGCGCCAGCAGCTTGCAATCCACAGGGGCGGGAGGAAACACCATATATTTT
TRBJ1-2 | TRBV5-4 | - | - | CASSLISGNYGYTF | TGTGCCAGCAGCTTAATATCAGGGAACTATGGCTACACCTTC
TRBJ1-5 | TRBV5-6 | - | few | CASSLGQGIGQPQHF | TGTGCCAGCAGCCTGGGGCAGGGGATAGGGCAGCCCCAGCATTTT
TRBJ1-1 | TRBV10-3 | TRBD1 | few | CAIRNRGRDTEAFF | TGTGCCATCAGAAACAGGGGGCGCGACACTGAAGCTTTCTTT
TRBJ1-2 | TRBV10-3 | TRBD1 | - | CAISDRDRAGGDYTF | TGTGCCATCAGTGATCGGGACAGGGCGGGAGGAGACTACACCTTC
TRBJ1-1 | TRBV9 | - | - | CASSAGGPSAEAFF | TGTGCCAGCAGCGCCGGAGGGCCGAGCGCTGAAGCTTTCTTT
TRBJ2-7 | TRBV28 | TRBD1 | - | CASSLWDRDLSF | TGTGCCAGCAGTTTGTGGGACAGGGACCTTTCTTTC
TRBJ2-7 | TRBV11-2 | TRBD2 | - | CASSSGTSFGYYEQYF | TGTGCCAGCAGCTCCGGGACTAGTTTCGGCTACTACGAGCAGTACTTC
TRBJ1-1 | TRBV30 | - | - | CAWSTDRVAEAFF | TGTGCCTGGTCTACGGACCGAGTGGCTGAAGCTTTCTTT
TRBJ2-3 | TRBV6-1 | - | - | CASSLPTRPTDTQYF | TGTGCCAGCAGCCTACCTACACGACCCACAGATACGCAGTATTTT
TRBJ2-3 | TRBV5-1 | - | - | CASSLLGGVKDTQYF | TGCGCCAGCAGCCTACTGGGCGGGGTCAAGGATACGCAGTATTTT
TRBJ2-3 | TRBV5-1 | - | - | CASSFRQANTDTQYF | TGCGCCAGCAGCTTCAGACAGGCTAACACAGATACGCAGTATTTT
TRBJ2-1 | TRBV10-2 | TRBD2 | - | CASSGYLAGGPVNEQFF | TGCGCCAGCAGTGGGTACCTTGCGGGAGGGCCGGTCAATGAGCAGTTCTTC
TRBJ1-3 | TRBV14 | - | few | CASSQEPRRTGSGNTIYF | TGTGCCAGCAGCCAAGAACCTCGGCGGACGGGTTCTGGAAACACCATATATTTT
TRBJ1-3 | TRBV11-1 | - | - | CASSLDGSSGNTIYF | TGTGCCAGCAGCTTGGACGGAAGCTCTGGAAACACCATATATTTT
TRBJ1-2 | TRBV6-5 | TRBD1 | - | CASRNRGYYGYTF | TGTGCCAGCAGGAACAGGGGATACTATGGCTACACCTTC
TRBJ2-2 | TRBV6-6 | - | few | CASSYSTREAGELFF | TGTGCCAGCAGTTACTCTACGCGAGAGGCCGGGGAGCTGTTTTTT
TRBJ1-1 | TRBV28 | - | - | CASSFVWGMNTEAFF | TGTGCCAGCAGTTTTGTCTGGGGGATGAACACTGAAGCTTTCTTT